This record looks at one T cell receptor beta chain sequence and its context. Its cognate antigen is unknown. The record originates from a study of shared clonotypes between healthy human individuals. Several immunoSEQ plates received, in even portions, the genomic DNA of each subset. Repertoires were generated with immunoSEQ multiplex PCR, while TCRdb's copy carries only in-frame clones and drops some. The repertoire includes roughly 2.6 million clones, about 92% of them detected once, and roughly 0.15% sits in the top ten. Overall study findings and caveats: With a handful of donors compared, roughly 5% of naive CD4 clonotypes were shared.

This receptor was obtained from a man aged 18-30 years in good health. Sequenced input: naive CD4+ T cells sorted from blood. Documented subset: CD45RA+ positively selected.

This chain's CDR3 is CASRRQGLGNQPQHF. CDR3 nucleotide sequence: TGTGCCAGCAGAAGACAGGGTCTGGGCAATCAGCCCCAGCATTTT. V gene TRBV27 combines with J gene TRBJ1-5, with 7 positions matching TRBD1. The V and J ends lost 6 bases and 2 bases, in that order; junction bases with no gene match: 7. Germline V gene data show CDR1 as MNHEY and CDR2 as SMNVEV (reference sequence). The CDR3 contains 15 residues.